The rows below give T cell receptor beta chains drawn from one sample of a study of OX40 agonist ivuxolimab in advanced cancers. Data came from immunoSEQ multiplex PCR; TCRdb stores just in-frame clones and leaves some out. Here the sample spans 20,000 to 25,000 clones, more than 65% being singletons. The sample in question was CD4+ or CD8+ T cells sorted from blood, obtained in a trial of the OX40 agonist ivuxolimab. These receptor sequences come from an adult with an advanced solid tumor such as melanoma, head and neck, liver or kidney cancer. The CDR3 runs from the conserved cysteine through the conserved F or W. A D gene is named only where the DNA matches it firmly. Some rows have no size entry. The others give once, few or many, or a class for an expanded clone.

v_gene: TRBV4-1
d_gene: NA
j_gene: TRBJ1-1
len: 13
abundance: NA
CDR3nt: TGCGCCAGCAGCCAGGGTCCTGGGGCTGAAGCTTTCTTT
CDR3aa: CASSQGPGAEAFF

v_gene: TRBV4-1
d_gene: TRBD1
j_gene: TRBJ1-2
len: 17
abundance: NA
CDR3nt: TGCGCCAGCAGCGGGCCCCCCGACAGGGGGTTTGACTATGGCTACACCTTC
CDR3aa: CASSGPPDRGFDYGYTF

v_gene: TRBV2
d_gene: NA
j_gene: TRBJ2-5
len: 14
abundance: NA
CDR3nt: TGTGCCAGCAGTGAACTCGGGGACCAAGAGACCCAGTACTTC
CDR3aa: CASSELGDQETQYF

v_gene: TRBV13
d_gene: NA
j_gene: TRBJ2-2
len: 15
abundance: once
CDR3nt: TGTGCCAGCAGCTCGGAACTAATGGGGACGGGGGAGCTGTTTTTT
CDR3aa: CASSSELMGTGELFF

v_gene: TRBV11-2
d_gene: TRBD1
j_gene: TRBJ2-7
len: 16
abundance: few
CDR3nt: TGTGCCAGCAGCTCCTTAAGGGGGACAGGGAACTACGAGCAGTACTTC
CDR3aa: CASSSLRGTGNYEQYF

v_gene: TRBV9
d_gene: NA
j_gene: TRBJ1-2
len: 14
abundance: NA
CDR3nt: TGTGCCAGCACCCCGGGGGACACCGACTATGGCTACACCTTC
CDR3aa: CASTPGDTDYGYTF

v_gene: TRBV19
d_gene: TRBD1
j_gene: TRBJ2-7
len: 14
abundance: NA
CDR3nt: TGTGCCAGTAGTCTCGGACAGGGGATAAACGAGCAGTACTTC
CDR3aa: CASSLGQGINEQYF

v_gene: TRBV18
d_gene: NA
j_gene: TRBJ2-1
len: 16
abundance: NA
CDR3nt: TGTGCCAGCTCACCACCAGGGAGTAGCAACGACAATGAGCAGTTCTTC
CDR3aa: CASSPPGSSNDNEQFF

v_gene: TRBV4-1
d_gene: TRBD1
j_gene: TRBJ2-1
len: 13
abundance: medium-sized
CDR3nt: TGCGCCAGCAGCGGACAGGGATACAATGAGCAGTTCTTC
CDR3aa: CASSGQGYNEQFF

v_gene: TRBV19
d_gene: NA
j_gene: TRBJ2-7
len: 10
abundance: NA
CDR3nt: TGTGCCAGCGAGGGAGACGAGCAGTACTTC
CDR3aa: CASEGDEQYF

v_gene: TRBV4-1
d_gene: TRBD1
j_gene: TRBJ2-7
len: 15
abundance: NA
CDR3nt: TGCGCCAGCAGCCAAGCACCCACAGGGGCCTACGAGCAGTACTTC
CDR3aa: CASSQAPTGAYEQYF

v_gene: TRBV7-9
d_gene: NA
j_gene: TRBJ1-6
len: 13
abundance: NA
CDR3nt: TGTGCCAGCAGCTTAGAATATAATTCACCCCTCCACTTT
CDR3aa: CASSLEYNSPLHF

v_gene: TRBV6-5
d_gene: NA
j_gene: TRBJ2-7
len: 13
abundance: NA
CDR3nt: TGTGCCAGCAGTTACTGGCAGGGCAACGAGCAGTACTTC
CDR3aa: CASSYWQGNEQYF